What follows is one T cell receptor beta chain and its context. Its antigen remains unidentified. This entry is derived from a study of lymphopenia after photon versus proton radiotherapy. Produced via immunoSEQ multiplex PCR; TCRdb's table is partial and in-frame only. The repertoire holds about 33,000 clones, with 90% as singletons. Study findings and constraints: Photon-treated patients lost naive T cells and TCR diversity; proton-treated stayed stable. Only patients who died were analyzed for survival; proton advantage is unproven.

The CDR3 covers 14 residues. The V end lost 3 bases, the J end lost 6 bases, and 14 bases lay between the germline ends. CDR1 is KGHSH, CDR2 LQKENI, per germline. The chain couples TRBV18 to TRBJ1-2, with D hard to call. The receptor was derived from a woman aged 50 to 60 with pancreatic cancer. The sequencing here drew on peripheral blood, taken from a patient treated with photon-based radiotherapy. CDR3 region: CASSPASTPHGYTF. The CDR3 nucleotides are TGTGCCAGCTCACCTGCCTCGACTCCTCATGGCTACACCTTC.